This T cell receptor (beta chain) was identified during a study of regulatory T cells in long-lasting Graves disease. Study results and limitations: TCR diversity was lower in persistent Graves' patients than in newly diagnosed ones.

Stated time point: newly diagnosed GD, antithyroid drugs for less than 3 months. Following extraction of RNA from PBMCs, that RNA was used to make the TCR library. Germline CDR1 and CDR2: SGHTA and FQGNSA. The CDR3 is made up of 14 amino acids. The trim removed 4 bases at V and 6 bases at J, leaving 3 bases unmatched. This clonotype was detected ten times or more. As yet, its antigen is unknown. CDR3-region Arm-PCR and iRepertoire HTBI primers produced the TCR beta libraries. Source study methods: Across the samples, identification revealed some 59 TRBV and around 13 TRBJ segments. TCRdb re-called the multiplex PCR reads through MiXCR, storing one row per CDR3 protein. These V and J calls rely on TCRdb rather than the paper's analysis. This sample has 200,000 to 250,000 distinct CDR3 sequences, with roughly 19% found just once. These records were also assigned to another study, of T cells in Graves' hyperthyroidism and ophthalmopathy. As that report states: When the TCR CDR3 underwent first-round RT-PCR, the HTBI primer set was used. Blood also carried most thyroid clonotypes expanded above 0.001.

The clonotype was recovered from a woman under 40 with Graves disease. V gene TRBV7-2 combines with J gene TRBJ2-4, with 10 nucleotides matching TRBD2. Here the sequenced sample was peripheral blood mononuclear cells (PBMCs), taken at new diagnosis, from a patient treated with antithyroid drugs. The DNA of the CDR3 is TGTGCCAGCAGCTCGAGCGGGGGGGCAAACATTCAGTACTTC. Its translation is CASSSSGGANIQYF.